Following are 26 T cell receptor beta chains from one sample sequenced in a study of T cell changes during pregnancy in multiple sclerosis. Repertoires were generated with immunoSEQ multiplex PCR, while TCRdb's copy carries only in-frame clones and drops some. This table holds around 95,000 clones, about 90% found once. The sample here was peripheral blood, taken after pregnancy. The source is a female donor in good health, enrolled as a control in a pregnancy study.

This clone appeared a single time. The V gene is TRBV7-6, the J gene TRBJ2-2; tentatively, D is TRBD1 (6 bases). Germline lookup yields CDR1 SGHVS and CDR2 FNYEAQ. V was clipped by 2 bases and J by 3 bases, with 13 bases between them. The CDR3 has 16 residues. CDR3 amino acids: CASSLYSGADTGELFF. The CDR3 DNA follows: TGTGCCAGCAGCTTATATTCAGGGGCGGACACCGGGGAGCTGTTTTTT.

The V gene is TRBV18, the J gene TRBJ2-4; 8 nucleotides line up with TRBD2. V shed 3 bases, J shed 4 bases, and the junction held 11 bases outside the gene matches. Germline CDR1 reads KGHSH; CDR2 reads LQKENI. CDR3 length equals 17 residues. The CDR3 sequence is CASSPRTGGGSKNIQYF. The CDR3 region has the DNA TGTGCCAGCTCACCGAGGACCGGGGGGGGTTCGAAAAACATTCAGTACTTC.

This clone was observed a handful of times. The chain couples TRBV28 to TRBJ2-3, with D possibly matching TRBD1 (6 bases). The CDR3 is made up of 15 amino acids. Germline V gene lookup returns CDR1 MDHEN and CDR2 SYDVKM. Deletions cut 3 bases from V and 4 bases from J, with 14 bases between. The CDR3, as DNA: TGTGCCAGCAGTTTCCGCAGGGGATCTGCAGATACGCAGTATTTT. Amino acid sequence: CASSFRRGSADTQYF.

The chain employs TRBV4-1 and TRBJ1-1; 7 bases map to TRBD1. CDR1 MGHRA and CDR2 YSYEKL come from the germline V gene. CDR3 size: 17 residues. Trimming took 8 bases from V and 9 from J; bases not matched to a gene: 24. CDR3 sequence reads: CASDGGASDRKRPKAFF. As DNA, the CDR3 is TGCGCCAGCGACGGAGGAGCTTCGGACAGGAAACGGCCAAAAGCTTTCTTT.

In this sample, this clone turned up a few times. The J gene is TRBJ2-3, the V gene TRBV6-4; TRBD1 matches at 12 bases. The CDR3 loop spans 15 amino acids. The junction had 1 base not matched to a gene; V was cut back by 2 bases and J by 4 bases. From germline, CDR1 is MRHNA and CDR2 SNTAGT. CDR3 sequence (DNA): TGTGCCAGCAGTGACGGGACAGGGGGCGCAGATACGCAGTATTTT. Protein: CASSDGTGGADTQYF.

CDR3 residues: CASSSRTSGSYEQYF. The CDR3, as DNA: TGTGCCAGTAGCTCTCGGACTAGCGGGAGCTACGAGCAGTACTTC. The chain joins TRBV19 to TRBJ2-7, with 13 nucleotides matching TRBD2. Germline trimming cut 6 bases from V and 3 bases from J; bases unmatched to any gene: 5. The CDR3 has 15 amino acids. The germline V gene encodes CDR1 LNHDA and CDR2 SQIVND (reference sequence).

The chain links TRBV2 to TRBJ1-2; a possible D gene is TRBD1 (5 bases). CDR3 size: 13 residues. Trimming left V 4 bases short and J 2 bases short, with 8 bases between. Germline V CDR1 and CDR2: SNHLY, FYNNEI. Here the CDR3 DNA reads TGTGCCAGCAGTGGACAGCTAAACTATGGCTACACCTTC. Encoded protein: CASSGQLNYGYTF.

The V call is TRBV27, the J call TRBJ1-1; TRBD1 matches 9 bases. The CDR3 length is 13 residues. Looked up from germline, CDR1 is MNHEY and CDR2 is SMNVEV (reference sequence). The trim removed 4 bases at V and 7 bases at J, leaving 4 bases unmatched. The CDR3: CASSSQGANEAFF. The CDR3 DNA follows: TGTGCCAGCAGTTCACAGGGGGCAAATGAAGCTTTCTTT.

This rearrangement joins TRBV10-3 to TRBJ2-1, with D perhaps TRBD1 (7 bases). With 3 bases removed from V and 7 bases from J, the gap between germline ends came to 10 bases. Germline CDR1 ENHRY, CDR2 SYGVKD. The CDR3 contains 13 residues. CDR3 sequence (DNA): TGTGCCATCAGTGAAGCAGGGGGGAATGAGCAGTTCTTC. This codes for CAISEAGGNEQFF.

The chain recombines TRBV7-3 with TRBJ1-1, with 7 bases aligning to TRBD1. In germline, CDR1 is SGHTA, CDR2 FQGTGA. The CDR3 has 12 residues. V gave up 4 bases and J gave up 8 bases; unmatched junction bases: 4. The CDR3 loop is CASSSRTGEAFF. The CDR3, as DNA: TGTGCCAGCAGCTCACGGACAGGAGAAGCTTTCTTT.

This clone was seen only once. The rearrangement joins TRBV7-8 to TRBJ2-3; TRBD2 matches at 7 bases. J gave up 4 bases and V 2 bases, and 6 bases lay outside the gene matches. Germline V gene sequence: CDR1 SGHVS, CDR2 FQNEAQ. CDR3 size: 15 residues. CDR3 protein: CASSLKRGSADTQYF. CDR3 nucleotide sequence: TGTGCCAGCAGCTTAAAGCGGGGATCCGCAGATACGCAGTATTTT.

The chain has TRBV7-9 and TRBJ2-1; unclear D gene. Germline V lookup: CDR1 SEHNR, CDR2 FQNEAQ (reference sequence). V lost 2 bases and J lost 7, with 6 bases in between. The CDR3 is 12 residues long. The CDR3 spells CASSLPRNEQFF. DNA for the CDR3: TGTGCCAGCAGCTTACCGCGGAATGAGCAGTTCTTC.

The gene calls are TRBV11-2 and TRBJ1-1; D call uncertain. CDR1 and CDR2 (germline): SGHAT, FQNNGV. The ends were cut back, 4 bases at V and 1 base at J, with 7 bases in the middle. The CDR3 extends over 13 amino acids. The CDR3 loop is CASSWAGNTEAFF. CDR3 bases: TGTGCCAGCAGCTGGGCAGGGAACACTGAAGCTTTCTTT.

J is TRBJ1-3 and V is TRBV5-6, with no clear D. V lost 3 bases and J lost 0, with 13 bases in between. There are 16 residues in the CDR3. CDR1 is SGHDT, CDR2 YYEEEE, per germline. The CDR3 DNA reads TGTGCCAGCAGCTCTTACAGCCAACCCTCTGGAAACACCATATATTTT. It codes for CASSSYSQPSGNTIYF.

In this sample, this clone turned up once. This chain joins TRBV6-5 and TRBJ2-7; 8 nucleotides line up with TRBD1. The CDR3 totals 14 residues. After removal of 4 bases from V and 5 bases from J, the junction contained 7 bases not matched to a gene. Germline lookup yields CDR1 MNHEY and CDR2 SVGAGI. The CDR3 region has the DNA TGTGCCAGCAGTTTACAGGGGGGACCTGACGAGCAGTACTTC. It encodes CASSLQGGPDEQYF.

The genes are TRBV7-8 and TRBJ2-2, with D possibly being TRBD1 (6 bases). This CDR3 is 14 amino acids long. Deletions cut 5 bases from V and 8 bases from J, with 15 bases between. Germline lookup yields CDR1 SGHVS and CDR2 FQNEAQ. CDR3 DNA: TGTGCCAGCAGCCCGAGCAGGGGCGCAGGGGAGCTGTTTTTT. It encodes CASSPSRGAGELFF.

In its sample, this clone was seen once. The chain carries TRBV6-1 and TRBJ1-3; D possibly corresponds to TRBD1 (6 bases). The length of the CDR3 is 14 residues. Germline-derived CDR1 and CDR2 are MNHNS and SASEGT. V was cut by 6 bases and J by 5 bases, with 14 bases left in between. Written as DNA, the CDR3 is TGTGCCAGCAGGAACCGGGACACGCGAAACACCATATATTTT. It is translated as CASRNRDTRNTIYF.

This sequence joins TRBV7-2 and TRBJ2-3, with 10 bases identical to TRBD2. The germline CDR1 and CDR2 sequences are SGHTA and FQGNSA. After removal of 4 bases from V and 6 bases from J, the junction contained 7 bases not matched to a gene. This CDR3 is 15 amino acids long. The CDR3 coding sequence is TGTGCCAGCAGCTGGAGCGGGGGGGCAGGTGATACGCAGTATTTT. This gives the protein CASSWSGGAGDTQYF.

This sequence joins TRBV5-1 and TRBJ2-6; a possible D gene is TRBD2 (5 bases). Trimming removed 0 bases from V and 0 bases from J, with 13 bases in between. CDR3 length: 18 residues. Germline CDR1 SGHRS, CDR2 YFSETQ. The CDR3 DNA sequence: TGCGCCAGCAGCTTGGTTGGCAAAAGCGGCTCTGGGGCCAACGTCCTGACTTTC. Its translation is CASSLVGKSGSGANVLTF.

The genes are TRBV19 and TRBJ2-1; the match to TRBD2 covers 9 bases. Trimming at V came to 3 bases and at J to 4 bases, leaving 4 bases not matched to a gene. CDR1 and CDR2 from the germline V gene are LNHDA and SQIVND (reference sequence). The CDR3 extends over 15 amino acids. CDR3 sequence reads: CASSMYSGGYNEQFF. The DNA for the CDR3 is TGTGCCAGTAGTATGTATAGCGGGGGATACAATGAGCAGTTCTTC.

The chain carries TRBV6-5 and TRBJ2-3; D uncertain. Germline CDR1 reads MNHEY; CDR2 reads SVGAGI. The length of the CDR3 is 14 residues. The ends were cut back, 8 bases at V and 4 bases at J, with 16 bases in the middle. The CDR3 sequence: CASRVIGAPDTQYF. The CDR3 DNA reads TGTGCCAGCCGGGTGATTGGTGCCCCAGATACGCAGTATTTT.

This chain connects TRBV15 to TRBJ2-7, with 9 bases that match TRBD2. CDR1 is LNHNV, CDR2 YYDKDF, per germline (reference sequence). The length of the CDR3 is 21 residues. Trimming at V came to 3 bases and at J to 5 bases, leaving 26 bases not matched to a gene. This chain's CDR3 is CATSRDFLQKREAPTSHEQYF. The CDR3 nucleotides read TGTGCCACCAGCAGGGACTTCTTGCAAAAGCGGGAGGCCCCTACCTCTCACGAGCAGTACTTC.

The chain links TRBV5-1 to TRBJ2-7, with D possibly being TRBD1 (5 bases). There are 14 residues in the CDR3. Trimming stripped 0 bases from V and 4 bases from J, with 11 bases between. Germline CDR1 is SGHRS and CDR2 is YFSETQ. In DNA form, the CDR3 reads TGCGCCAGCAGCTTGGGAACAGGTATTTACGAGCAGTACTTC. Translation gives CASSLGTGIYEQYF.

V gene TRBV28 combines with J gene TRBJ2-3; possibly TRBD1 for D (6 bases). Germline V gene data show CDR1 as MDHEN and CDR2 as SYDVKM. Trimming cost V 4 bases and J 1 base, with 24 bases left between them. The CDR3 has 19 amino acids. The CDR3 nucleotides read TGTGCCAGCAGTTCACTACAGGGCTCATGGCCAGGGGGCACAGATACGCAGTATTTT. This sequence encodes CASSSLQGSWPGGTDTQYF.

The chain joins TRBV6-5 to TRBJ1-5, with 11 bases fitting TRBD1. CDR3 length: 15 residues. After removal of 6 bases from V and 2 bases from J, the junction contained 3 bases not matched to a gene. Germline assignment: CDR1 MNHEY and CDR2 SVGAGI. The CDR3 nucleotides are TGTGCCAGCAGGGGGGACAGGGGGGGCAATCAGCCCCAGCATTTT. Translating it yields CASRGDRGGNQPQHF.

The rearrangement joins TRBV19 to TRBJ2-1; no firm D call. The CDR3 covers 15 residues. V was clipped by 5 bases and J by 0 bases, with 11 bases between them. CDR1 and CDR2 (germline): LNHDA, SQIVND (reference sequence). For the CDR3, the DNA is TGTGCCAGTAGTGAGTGGGCCCACTCCTACAATGAGCAGTTCTTC. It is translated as CASSEWAHSYNEQFF.